Listed here is a single T cell receptor (beta chain). Its antigen is not known. The sample comes from a study of CD8 T cells in Susac syndrome. Study results and limitations: Clonal expansion was not seen in any Susac syndrome CD4+ T cell repertoire.

An input of about 0.5 to 1 ug of RNA was subjected to reverse transcription using random hexamers. The amplification used immunoSEQ multiplex PCR on TCR beta CDR3; it spanned 54 Vbeta and 13 Jbeta. TCRdb independently ran MiXCR on the immunoSEQ multiplex PCR reads; one entry per CDR3 protein. The sample consists of around 190,000 distinct CDR3 sequences, 85% to 95% of them appearing once. Patients with Susac syndrome showed fulfilment of recently defined diagnostic criteria for definite or probable disease. In contrast to the negatively isolated CD8+ and CD4+ T cells, TEMRA cells were FACS-enriched. This CDR3 comprises 14 residues. J was trimmed by 5 bases and V by 2 bases; bases with no gene match: 6. CDR1 SGHRS and CDR2 YFSETQ come from the germline V gene.

Sequencing was done on a sample of CD4+ T cells from PBMCs. The chain links TRBV5-1 to TRBJ2-7; 8 nucleotides agree with TRBD1. The source is a human donor with Susac syndrome. CDR3 sequence (DNA): TGCGCCAGCAGCTTTGGACAGGGCGGCAACGAGCAGTACTTC. Translation: CASSFGQGGNEQYF.